These 23 T cell receptor beta chains were all obtained from the same sample, sequenced in a study of cytomegalovirus exposure and HLA in healthy donors. The PCR was carried out with 60 Vbeta primers and 13 Jbeta primers. Assay: immunoSEQ multiplex PCR; the TCRdb copy retains only in-frame clones and omits some. Recorded here are 150,000 or so clones; the top ten clones represent under 2%. The sample comprised PBMCs. The source of these receptors is a woman aged 35 to 49 in good health and CMV-seropositive.

This chain joins TRBV5-1 and TRBJ2-5; the D gene is possibly TRBD1 (5 bases). The CDR3 totals 15 residues. Germline loops: CDR1 SGHRS, CDR2 YFSETQ. V lost 0 bases, J lost 1 base, and 10 bases lay in between. CDR3 coding DNA: TGCGCCAGCAGCTTGGCCGGCAGGGCCCAAGAGACCCAGTACTTC. This codes for CASSLAGRAQETQYF.

The rearrangement links TRBV19 to TRBJ2-7; TRBD1 matches 7 bases. Germline V gene data show CDR1 as LNHDA and CDR2 as SQIVND (reference sequence). V was pared by 5 bases and J by 4 bases, with 11 bases of the junction left unmatched. The CDR3 length is 15 residues. CDR3 in DNA: TGTGCCAGTAGTGAGGGAACAGGGGCCTTTTACGAGCAGTACTTC. Its translation is CASSEGTGAFYEQYF.

The chain has TRBV11-3 and TRBJ2-1, with 9 bases lining up with TRBD2. There are 15 residues in the CDR3. V dropped 8 bases and J dropped 4; count of bases not matched to a gene: 9. Germline lookup yields CDR1 SGHNT and CDR2 YENEEA. CDR3 sequence (DNA): TGTGCCAGCTCCTCTGGGCGGGAGGGATACAATGAGCAGTTCTTC. Protein product: CASSSGREGYNEQFF.

The chain joins TRBV9 to TRBJ1-5, with D unclear. The V and J ends lost 4 bases and 7 bases respectively, with 18 bases between them. Germline V gives CDR1 SGDLS, CDR2 YYNGEE. The CDR3 covers 15 residues. CDR3 sequence: CASSLDEGSGQPQHF. The CDR3 DNA sequence: TGTGCCAGCAGCCTAGATGAGGGTTCGGGCCAGCCCCAGCATTTT.

V usage is TRBV5-5 and J usage is TRBJ1-5; unclear D gene. Germline CDR1 reads SGHKS; CDR2 reads YYEKEE (reference sequence). The length of the CDR3 is 12 residues. Between the trimmed V and J ends, which lost 2 bases and 11 bases, there was a span of 11 bases. The CDR3 sequence is CASSFDEGAQHF. The CDR3 DNA is TGTGCCAGCAGCTTTGACGAGGGAGCCCAGCATTTT.

The chain joins TRBV15 to TRBJ1-5; 7 nucleotides match TRBD1. Germline lookup yields CDR1 LNHNV and CDR2 YYDKDF (reference sequence). After removal of 0 bases from V and 0 bases from J, the junction contained 8 bases not matched to a gene. The CDR3 length is 18 residues. The CDR3 DNA is TGTGCCACCAGCAGAGATAGTAATACAGGGGATAGCAATCAGCCCCAGCATTTT. It specifies CATSRDSNTGDSNQPQHF.

Points on this clone: This CDR3 is also generated by other DNA sequences in the sample. V is TRBV4-3 and J is TRBJ2-2; TRBD2 matches 7 bases. V lost 2 bases and J lost 8; bases outside the gene matches: 2. The germline V gene encodes CDR1 LGHNA and CDR2 YSLEER. CDR3 length: 13 amino acids. The CDR3 nucleotides are TGCGCCAGCAGCCAACTAGCGGCGGGGGAGCTGTTTTTT. Residues: CASSQLAAGELFF.

The chain recombines TRBV6-5 with TRBJ2-7; 10 nucleotides align to TRBD1. With 0 bases clipped from V and 1 base from J, the junction kept 3 bases outside the gene matches. The germline gives CDR1 MNHEY, CDR2 SVGAGI. The length of the CDR3 is 16 residues. The CDR3 spells CASSYSGTGVSYEQYF. In DNA, the CDR3 is TGTGCCAGCAGTTACTCGGGGACAGGGGTATCCTACGAGCAGTACTTC.

The chain is built from TRBV5-6 and TRBJ1-5; D not certain. Germline lookup yields CDR1 SGHDT and CDR2 YYEEEE. The V and J ends lost 1 base and 6 bases respectively, with 11 bases between them. This CDR3 is 14 amino acids long. DNA of the CDR3: TGTGCCAGCAGCTTGTCCCAGGTATCTCAGCCCCAGCATTTT. Its translation is CASSLSQVSQPQHF. Full variable domain (remainder filled in from reference TRBV5-6 and TRBJ1-5): DAGVTQSPTHLIKTRGQQVTLRCSPKSGHDTVSWYQQALGQGPQFIFQYYEEEERQRGNFPDRFSGHQFPNYSSELNVNALLLGDSALYLCASSLSQVSQPQHFGDGTRLSIL.

V usage is TRBV27 and J usage is TRBJ1-2; D is perhaps TRBD1 (5 bases). The germline V and J ends were trimmed by 3 bases and 4 bases, with 21 bases remaining between them. Germline-derived CDR1 and CDR2 are MNHEY and SMNVEV (reference sequence). The CDR3 extends over 17 amino acids. The CDR3 region has the DNA TGTGCCAGCAGTTTTTCGGGGGAGGGAGAGGTTGCCTATGGCTACACCTTC. Residues: CASSFSGEGEVAYGYTF.

Of note for this clone: Other DNA sequences of this sample code for an identical CDR3. The chain couples TRBV25-1 to TRBJ1-1, with D perhaps TRBD1 (5 bases). The germline V and J ends were trimmed by 6 bases and 5 bases, with 10 bases remaining between them. The germline CDR1 and CDR2 sequences are MGHDK and SYGVNS. This CDR3 comprises 12 residues. As DNA, the CDR3 is TGTGCCAGCAGCGAAGCAGGGACTGAAGCTTTCTTT. It codes for CASSEAGTEAFF.

The V gene is TRBV25-1, the J gene TRBJ2-1, with 9 bases matching TRBD2. The CDR3 is 15 amino acids. Germline CDR1 reads MGHDK; CDR2 reads SYGVNS. V lost 1 base and J lost 7; bases outside the gene matches: 5. In DNA, the CDR3 is TGTGCCAGCAGTGAATGGATTAGCGGGAGAAATGAGCAGTTCTTC. Its translation is CASSEWISGRNEQFF.

The chain employs TRBV30 and TRBJ1-5, with TRBD1 matching 11 bases. The V segment lost 5 bases and the J segment 1 base; nucleotides outside the gene matches: 13. This CDR3 region has 18 residues. Germline CDR1 GTSNPN, CDR2 SVGIG (reference sequence). The CDR3 here is CAWSMGQGGLRSNQPQHF. CDR3 bases: TGTGCCTGGTCCATGGGACAGGGGGGCTTGAGGAGCAATCAGCCCCAGCATTTT.

The chain uses TRBV5-6 and TRBJ1-2, with 8 bases identical to TRBD1. The CDR3 covers 13 residues. Germline V CDR1 and CDR2: SGHDT, YYEEEE. The trim removed 4 bases at V and 8 bases at J, leaving 7 bases unmatched. CDR3 sequence: CASSLDREEGYTF. As DNA, the CDR3 is TGTGCCAGCAGCCTGGACAGGGAAGAAGGCTACACCTTC.

This chain links TRBV27 with TRBJ2-7; a weak D match, TRBD1 (5 bases). The CDR3 covers 13 residues. CDR1 and CDR2 (germline): MNHEY, SMNVEV (reference sequence). The V gene lost 3 bases and the J gene lost 0 bases, with 6 bases spanning the gap. The CDR3 DNA reads as TGTGCCAGCAGTTTGACAGCCTCCTACGAGCAGTACTTC. Translation gives CASSLTASYEQYF.

The chain carries TRBV27 and TRBJ1-5, with 9 bases fitting TRBD1. In germline, CDR1 is MNHEY, CDR2 SMNVEV (reference sequence). The CDR3 extends over 17 amino acids. V lost 5 bases and J lost 1; bases outside the gene matches: 9. The DNA for the CDR3 is TGTGCCAGCAGTCGGACAGGGGTTAGTACGAGCAATCAGCCCCAGCATTTT. Its translation is CASSRTGVSTSNQPQHF.

This sequence joins TRBV2 and TRBJ2-1; 8 bases map to TRBD2. The germline gives CDR1 SNHLY, CDR2 FYNNEI. The CDR3 has 16 residues. V lost 4 bases to trimming and J lost 4 bases; unmatched junction nucleotides: 9. CDR3: CASSAQGLAGYNEQFF. The DNA of the CDR3 is TGTGCCAGCAGTGCCCAGGGCCTAGCGGGTTACAATGAGCAGTTCTTC.

The V gene is TRBV2, the J gene TRBJ1-3; D not certain. V lost 5 bases to trimming and J lost 6 bases, with 8 bases between them. The CDR3 length is 12 residues. The germline V gene has CDR1 SNHLY and CDR2 FYNNEI. CDR3 sequence: CASSLAENTIYF. As DNA, the CDR3 is TGTGCCAGCAGTTTGGCTGAAAACACCATATATTTT. Together with reference TRBV2 and TRBJ1-3, the CDR3 gives the full variable domain: EPEVTQTPSHQVTQMGQEVILRCVPISNHLYFYWYRQILGQKVEFLVSFYNNEISEKSEIFDDQFSVERPDGSNFTLKIRSTKLEDSAMYFCASSLAENTIYFGEGSWLTVV.

V gene TRBV2 combines with J gene TRBJ1-5; D not certain. V lost 6 bases and J 7 bases, leaving 13 bases between the germline ends. CDR3 length: 13 residues. Germline CDR1 SNHLY, CDR2 FYNNEI. The CDR3 sequence is CASSPMGGQPQHF. CDR3 bases: TGTGCCAGCAGCCCGATGGGAGGACAGCCCCAGCATTTT.

J is TRBJ1-3 and V is TRBV5-8; D gene ambiguous. The CDR3 loop spans 14 amino acids. The germline gives CDR1 SGHTS, CDR2 YDEGEE. With 0 bases removed from V and 1 base from J, the gap between germline ends came to 5 bases. The CDR3 bases are TGTGCCAGCAGCTTGGGGCAGTCTGGAAACACCATATATTTT. This translates into CASSLGQSGNTIYF.

The gene calls are TRBV2 and TRBJ1-1; D ambiguous. The CDR3 totals 12 residues. The germline V and J ends were trimmed by 8 bases and 1 base, with 8 bases remaining between them. Germline lookup yields CDR1 SNHLY and CDR2 FYNNEI. CDR3 sequence reads: CASGQKNTEAFF. DNA of the CDR3: TGTGCCAGCGGCCAGAAGAACACTGAAGCTTTCTTT.

V gene TRBV5-1 combines with J gene TRBJ2-1; 15 nucleotides match TRBD2. The CDR3 loop spans 14 amino acids. Germline V gene lookup returns CDR1 SGHRS and CDR2 YFSETQ. V lost 3 bases, J lost 10 bases, and 2 bases stayed unmatched. CDR3 region: CASSSGLAGGEQFF. In DNA, the CDR3 is TGCGCCAGCAGCTCTGGACTAGCGGGAGGGGAGCAGTTCTTC.

The rearrangement uses TRBV29-1 and TRBJ2-3, with 8 bases that match TRBD2. The junction had 5 bases not matched to a gene; V was cut back by 2 bases and J by 4 bases. The CDR3 has 14 amino acids. Germline V gene sequence: CDR1 SQVTM, CDR2 ANQGSEA. CDR3 in amino acids: CSVEWTGGPDTQYF. In nucleotides, the CDR3 is TGCAGCGTTGAATGGACGGGAGGGCCAGATACGCAGTATTTT.